The next 18 T cell receptor beta chains were all read from a single sample in a study of CD8+ T cells in alopecia areata. It was cDNA, reverse transcribed from extracted RNA, that served as the sequencing template. Measured with immunoSEQ multiplex PCR; TCRdb has only the in-frame clones, and not every one. The sample has around 300,000 clones, about three fifths seen once. The treatment denotes: oral pan-JAK inhibitor, 5-10 mg twice daily. This specimen was CD4+ T cells sorted from blood, taken around week 53, from a patient treated with tofacitinib. The receptor set was obtained from a human donor with alopecia areata.

Of note for this clone: Other DNA sequences of this sample code for an identical CDR3. The chain links TRBV9 to TRBJ1-2; D not resolved. Germline V gene lookup returns CDR1 SGDLS and CDR2 YYNGEE. Trimming removed 0 bases at V and 4 bases at J, with 4 bases between. The CDR3 spans 12 residues. CDR3 DNA: TGTGCCAGCAGCGTAGAAGGCTATGGCTACACCTTC. This sequence encodes CASSVEGYGYTF.

The chain couples TRBV4-1 to TRBJ1-2, with D possibly matching TRBD1 (5 bases). CDR1 and CDR2 (germline): MGHRA, YSYEKL. This CDR3 is built from 14 residues. Trimming removed 4 bases at V and 3 bases at J, with 12 bases between. The CDR3 nucleotides read TGCGCCAGCAGCCTACTGTGGGGGGACTATGGCTACACCTTC. Its protein product is CASSLLWGDYGYTF.

The gene calls are TRBV7-9 and TRBJ2-1, with D perhaps given as TRBD1 or TRBD2 (6 bases each). Per the germline V gene, CDR1 is SEHNR and CDR2 is FQNEAQ (reference sequence). CDR3 size: 13 residues. CDR3 DNA: TGTGCTGGCCGGGGGCCCTCCTACAATGAGCAGTTCTTC. Encoded protein: CAGRGPSYNEQFF.

This clone appeared a few times. The rearrangement links TRBV19 to TRBJ1-2; D gene uncertain. Trimming took 9 bases from V and 8 from J, leaving 19 bases between them. The length of the CDR3 is 13 residues. The germline V gene has CDR1 LNHDA and CDR2 SQIVND (reference sequence). The chain's CDR3 is CASHRSLLGGYTF. The CDR3 DNA follows: TGTGCCAGCCATCGGAGTTTGCTAGGGGGCTACACCTTC.

This chain uses TRBV6-6 with TRBJ1-6; TRBD1 is a possible D gene (5 bases). CDR3 size: 14 residues. Trimming left V 4 bases short and J 5 bases short, with 9 bases between. Germline loops: CDR1 MNHNY, CDR2 SVGAGI (reference sequence). The CDR3 nucleotides read TGTGCCAGCAGTTTGTTAGGGGATAATTCACCCCTCCACTTT. Translated, it gives CASSLLGDNSPLHF.

The rearrangement links TRBV10-3 to TRBJ1-1; 11 bases fit TRBD1. V was pared by 5 bases and J by 5 bases, with 10 bases of the junction left unmatched. CDR1 is ENHRY, CDR2 SYGVKD, per germline. The CDR3 sequence is 16 residues long. The CDR3: CAISIAPGQGGTEAFF. CDR3 in DNA: TGTGCCATCAGTATAGCTCCGGGACAGGGGGGAACTGAAGCTTTCTTT.

This clone was observed once. The chain combines TRBV4-3 with TRBJ1-3; no clear D. CDR3 length: 16 residues. Trimming took 0 bases from V and 0 from J, leaving 9 bases between them. Germline assignment: CDR1 LGHNA and CDR2 YSLEER. The CDR3 DNA sequence: TGCGCCAGCAGCCAAGATCCCCACCTCTCTGGAAACACCATATATTTT. Protein sequence: CASSQDPHLSGNTIYF.

The chain recombines TRBV5-4 with TRBJ2-7; D call uncertain. V was clipped by 1 base and J by 0 bases, with 11 bases between them. Germline V CDR1 and CDR2: SGHNT, YYREEE (reference sequence). The CDR3 contains 15 residues. The DNA of the CDR3 is TGTGCCAGCAGCTTGTCATCTATGTACTCCTACGAGCAGTACTTC. Protein sequence: CASSLSSMYSYEQYF.

This clone was counted only a few times. The chain links TRBV27 to TRBJ2-4, with TRBD1 identical over 12 bases. V was clipped by 6 bases and J by 8 bases; unmatched bases: 8. CDR1 is MNHEY and CDR2 is SMNVEV in the germline V gene (reference sequence). The CDR3 is 15 residues long. The CDR3 nucleotides are TGTGCCAGCAGAACCGGGACAGGGGGCGGTCACATTCAGTACTTC. Encoded protein: CASRTGTGGGHIQYF.

The chain couples TRBV6-5 to TRBJ1-2; 9 nucleotides match TRBD1. V lost 6 bases and J lost 7; bases outside the gene matches: 6. This CDR3 is built from 13 residues. Per the germline V gene, CDR1 is MNHEY and CDR2 is SVGAGI. In nucleotides, the CDR3 is TGTGCCAGCAGAGTCACAGGGGGCGGTGGCTACACCTTC. It translates to CASRVTGGGGYTF.

The chain recombines TRBV30 with TRBJ1-1; D is uncertain. The CDR3 spans 11 residues. CDR1 is GTSNPN, CDR2 SVGIG, per germline (reference sequence). Trimming removed 7 bases at V and 3 bases at J, with 9 bases between. The CDR3, as DNA: TGTGCCTCCCGACGGGACACTGAAGCTTTCTTT. It translates to CASRRDTEAFF.

The chain employs TRBV30 and TRBJ2-1; D is uncertain. Trimming left V 0 bases short and J 5 bases short, with 11 bases between. Germline values: CDR1 GTSNPN, CDR2 SVGIG (reference sequence). This CDR3 contains 14 residues. The DNA for the CDR3 is TGTGCCTGGAGTGTCAGGCCGGGTGACAATGAGCAGTTCTTC. It specifies CAWSVRPGDNEQFF.

The CDR3 region is CASSQDPQAVVYGYTF. The DNA for the CDR3 is TGTGCCAGCAGCCAAGATCCACAGGCGGTGGTGTATGGCTACACCTTC. The chain is built from TRBV4-2 and TRBJ1-2, with a weak D call TRBD1 (5 bases). CDR1 is LGHNA, CDR2 YNFKEQ, per germline. V was pared by 0 bases and J by 5 bases, with 16 bases between. This CDR3 is 16 amino acids long.

This clone came up a few times. V is TRBV4-1 and J is TRBJ2-3, with TRBD2 matching over 7 bases. Germline CDR1 reads MGHRA; CDR2 reads YSYEKL. CDR3 length equals 18 residues. V gave up 1 base and J gave up 2 bases; unmatched junction bases: 12. CDR3 nucleotides: TGCGCCAGCAGCCAAGTAGGAACCCTAGCGGCCTACACAGATACGCAGTATTTT. Its protein product is CASSQVGTLAAYTDTQYF.

In the case of this clone: At the DNA level, this CDR3 is encoded by other sequences in the same sample as well. The rearrangement joins TRBV30 to TRBJ1-2; D unresolved. The CDR3 extends over 12 amino acids. In germline, CDR1 is GTSNPN, CDR2 SVGIG (reference sequence). V dropped 0 bases and J dropped 4 bases, with 6 bases sitting between them. The CDR3 DNA follows: TGTGCCTGGAGTGTAGGCGGCTATGGCTACACCTTC. It translates to CAWSVGGYGYTF.

This clone was observed a handful of times. The rearrangement links TRBV20-1 to TRBJ1-1; D is uncertain. The V end lost 7 bases, the J end lost 0 bases, and 6 bases lay between the germline ends. Per the germline V gene, CDR1 is DFQATT and CDR2 is SNEGSKA (reference sequence). This CDR3 has 11 amino acids. CDR3 nucleotides: TGCAGTGGGCATTTGAACACTGAAGCTTTCTTT. Its protein product is CSGHLNTEAFF.

V and J are TRBV5-6 and TRBJ1-5; 8 bases line up with TRBD1. Germline values: CDR1 SGHDT, CDR2 YYEEEE. Germline trimming cut 3 bases from V and 2 bases from J; bases unmatched to any gene: 4. The CDR3 consists of 15 residues. The CDR3 here is CASSSAGQGNQPQHF. The CDR3 nucleotides read TGTGCCAGCAGCTCCGCGGGACAGGGCAATCAGCCCCAGCATTTT.

This clone was picked up a small number of times. The chain carries TRBV7-9 and TRBJ2-7; a weak D match, TRBD1 (6 bases). Trimming removed 2 bases at V and 6 bases at J, with 14 bases between. From germline, CDR1 is SEHNR and CDR2 FQNEAQ (reference sequence). The CDR3 runs 14 residues. CDR3 sequence: CASSLPQGRREQYF. The CDR3, as DNA: TGTGCCAGCAGCTTACCCCAGGGGCGGCGCGAGCAGTACTTC.